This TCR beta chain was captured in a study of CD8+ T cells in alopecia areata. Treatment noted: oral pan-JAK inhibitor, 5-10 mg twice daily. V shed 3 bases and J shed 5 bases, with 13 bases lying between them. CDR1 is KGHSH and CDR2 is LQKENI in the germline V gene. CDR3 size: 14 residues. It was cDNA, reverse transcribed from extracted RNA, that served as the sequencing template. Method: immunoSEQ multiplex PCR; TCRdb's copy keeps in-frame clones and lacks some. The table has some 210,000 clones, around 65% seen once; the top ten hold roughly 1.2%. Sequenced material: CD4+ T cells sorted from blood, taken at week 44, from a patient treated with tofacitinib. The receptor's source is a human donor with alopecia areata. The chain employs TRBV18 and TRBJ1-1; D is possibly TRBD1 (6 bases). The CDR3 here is CASSPRTAGTEAFF. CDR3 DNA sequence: TGTGCCAGCTCACCCCGGACAGCGGGGACTGAAGCTTTCTTT. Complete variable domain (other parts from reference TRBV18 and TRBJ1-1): NAGVMQNPRHLVRRRGQEARLRCSPMKGHSHVYWYRQLPEEGLKFMVYLQKENIIDESGMPKERFSAEFPKEGPSILRIQQVVRGDSAAYFCASSPRTAGTEAFFGQGTRLTVV.